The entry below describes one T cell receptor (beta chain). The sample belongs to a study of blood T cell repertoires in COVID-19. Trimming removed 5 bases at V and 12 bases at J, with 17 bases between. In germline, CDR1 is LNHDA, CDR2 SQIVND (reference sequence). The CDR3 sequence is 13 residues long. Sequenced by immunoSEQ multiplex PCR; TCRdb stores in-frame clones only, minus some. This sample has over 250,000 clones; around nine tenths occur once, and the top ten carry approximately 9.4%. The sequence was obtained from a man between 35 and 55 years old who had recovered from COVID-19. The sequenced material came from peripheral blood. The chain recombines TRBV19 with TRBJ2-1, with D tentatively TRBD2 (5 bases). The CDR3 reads CASSSETRGRQFF. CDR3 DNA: TGTGCCAGTAGTTCCGAGACCCGAGGGAGGCAGTTCTTC.